This TCR beta chain originates from a study of T-cell memory formation after mild COVID-19. Study-wide results and caveats: CD4/CD8 balance characterized clones contracting day 15 to 85, and CD4+ skew characterized later expanders.

As to this clonotype: Its matching antigen is unknown.

TCRdb re-called the 5' RACE reads with MiXCR, one entry per CDR3 protein. The data contain roughly 100,000 distinct CDR3 sequences, about 13% of them singletons. The sample consisted of PBMCs or a T cell subset sorted from them (not recorded which). The TCR originated in an adult woman who had mild COVID-19 (a few samples of this study predate the infection). Cell type and time point are not known.

The CDR3 DNA reads TGCAGCGTTGCTCCGACTAGCGGGGGGGGTAATGAGCAGTTCTTC. As protein: CSVAPTSGGGNEQFF. The chain links TRBV29-1 to TRBJ2-1; 14 bases match TRBD2. The CDR3 is made up of 15 amino acids. Unmatched junction bases numbered 6, after V lost 4 bases and J lost 7 bases. The germline CDR1 and CDR2 sequences are SQVTM and ANQGSEA.